One sample yielded the 21 T cell receptor beta chains listed below, sequenced in a study of regulatory T cells in long-lasting Graves disease. The TCR beta library used iRepertoire HTBI primers with Arm-PCR amplification of CDR3. A single record per CDR3 protein comes from TCRdb applying MiXCR to the multiplex PCR reads. The repertoire consists of more than 300,000 distinct CDR3 sequences, with roughly 16% occurring once and the leading ten covering 20%. Time point in this sample: newly diagnosed GD, antithyroid drugs for less than 3 months. RNA isolated from PBMCs was used to make the TCR library. These sequences were also reported in another study, on T cells in Graves' hyperthyroidism and ophthalmopathy.

Sequencing was performed on peripheral blood mononuclear cells (PBMCs), taken at new diagnosis, from a patient treated with antithyroid drugs. Receptors originate from a woman aged 18 to 35 with Graves disease.

This clonotype was observed many times. The J gene is TRBJ2-7, the V gene TRBV12-3 or TRBV12-4, with D uncertain. The CDR3 runs to 13 residues. Trimming took 1 base from V and 2 from J, leaving 6 bases between them. CDR3 nucleotides: TGTGCCAGCAGTTTAGACAGCACCTACGAGCAGTACTTC. Amino acid sequence: CASSLDSTYEQYF.

Points on this clonotype: A much larger clone lies one base from this, so it may be a read error. The gene calls are TRBV6-1 and TRBJ2-3; the match to TRBD2 covers 15 bases. This CDR3 region has 16 residues. The V gene's germline CDR1 is MNHNS and CDR2 SASEGT. Trimming took 5 bases from V and 3 from J; bases not matched to a gene: 3. The CDR3 sequence is CASSYGTSGRTDTQYF. The CDR3 region has the DNA TGTGCCAGCAGTTACGGGACTAGCGGGAGGACAGATACGCAGTATTTT.

This clonotype was recorded many times. CDR3 sequence reads: CASSLTIGNTIYF. DNA for the CDR3: TGTGCCAGCAGCTTGACAATAGGAAACACCATATATTTT. This chain joins TRBV7-2 and TRBJ1-3; no reliable D call. Deletions cut 3 bases from V and 4 bases from J, with 7 bases between. The CDR3 is made up of 13 amino acids. The germline V gene encodes CDR1 SGHTA and CDR2 FQGNSA.

The rearrangement links TRBV7-2 to TRBJ2-1; 9 bases align to TRBD2. The J call may be wrong; the DNA end is better matched by TRBJ2-5. Germline V gives CDR1 SGHTA, CDR2 FQGNSA. The CDR3 covers 16 residues. CDR3 protein: CASSLASGGLQETQYF. The CDR3 DNA is TGTGCCAGCAGCTTAGCCAGCGGGGGGCTCCAAGAGACCCAGTACTTC.

Ten or more counts support this clonotype. The V gene is TRBV3-1, the J gene TRBJ2-7; D assignment may be TRBD1 or TRBD2 (6 bases each). Trimming removed 0 bases at V and 2 bases at J, with 11 bases between. Germline V gene sequence: CDR1 LGHDT, CDR2 YNNKEL (reference sequence). This CDR3 has 15 residues. Here the CDR3 reads CASSQEPGAAYEQYF. CDR3 nucleotide sequence: TGTGCCAGCAGCCAAGAACCGGGGGCGGCCTACGAGCAGTACTTC.

The chain combines TRBV4-2 with TRBJ2-5, with TRBD2 identical over 10 bases. Germline V gene lookup returns CDR1 LGHNA and CDR2 YNFKEQ. This CDR3 is 17 amino acids long. After removal of 1 base from V and 5 bases from J, the junction contained 10 bases not matched to a gene. The chain's CDR3 is CASSQVFPSGRGETQYF. For the CDR3, the DNA is TGTGCCAGCAGCCAAGTCTTTCCTAGCGGGAGAGGGGAGACCCAGTACTTC.

This clonotype was detected a few times. The CDR3 nucleotides are TGTGCCAGCAGCGTAGTGGGACTAGCAAAGGTTCCAGATACGCAGTATTTT. This gives the protein CASSVVGLAKVPDTQYF. The chain has TRBV9 and TRBJ2-3, with 9 bases matching TRBD2. CDR1 and CDR2 (germline): SGDLS, YYNGEE. This CDR3 has 17 amino acids. The V gene end was trimmed by 0 bases and the J gene end by 4 bases; junction bases not matched to a gene: 9.

As concerns this clonotype: A much bigger clone sits one base away, suggesting this may be a read error. V gene TRBV7-2 combines with J gene TRBJ2-2; 8 bases align to TRBD2. The CDR3 contains 15 residues. V was clipped by 6 bases and J by 5 bases; unmatched bases: 8. Germline loops: CDR1 SGHTA, CDR2 FQGNSA. CDR3 loop: CASRIPAGETGELFF. The DNA for the CDR3 is TGTGCCAGCAGGATTCCAGCGGGAGAAACCGGGGAGCTGTTTTTT. Supplemented by reference TRBV7-2 and TRBJ2-2, the full variable domain reads GAGVSQSPSNKVTEKGKDVELRCDPISGHTALYWYRQSLGQGLEFLIYFQGNSAPDKSGLPSDRFSAERTGGSVSTLTIQRTQQEDSAVYLCASRIPAGETGELFFGEGSRLTVL.

This clonotype was found a few times. The chain has TRBV4-1 and TRBJ1-4, with TRBD1 as a possible D gene (6 bases). CDR3 size: 13 residues. CDR1 is MGHRA and CDR2 is YSYEKL in the germline V gene. Between the trimmed V and J ends, which lost 5 bases and 8 bases, there was a span of 12 bases. The CDR3 sequence is CASSARGYEKLFF. Written as DNA, the CDR3 is TGCGCCAGCAGCGCCAGGGGCTACGAAAAACTGTTTTTT.

V gene TRBV2 combines with J gene TRBJ1-2; D remains ambiguous. Trimming removed 3 bases at V and 5 bases at J, with 7 bases between. The CDR3 covers 12 residues. The germline V gene has CDR1 SNHLY and CDR2 FYNNEI. The CDR3: CASSEGQYGYTF. DNA for the CDR3: TGTGCCAGCAGTGAGGGCCAGTATGGCTACACCTTC.

This clonotype was seen ten or more times. The V gene is TRBV20-1, the J gene TRBJ2-5; D unclear. Trimming removed 1 base at V and 5 bases at J, with 8 bases between. The CDR3 totals 12 residues. Looked up from germline, CDR1 is DFQATT and CDR2 is SNEGSKA (reference sequence). CDR3 bases: TGCAGTGCTAGAGGCAGGCAGGAGACCCAGTACTTC. It encodes CSARGRQETQYF.

The chain couples TRBV5-1 to TRBJ1-4; D might be TRBD1 (6 bases). V dropped 3 bases and J dropped 8 bases, with 17 bases sitting between them. The CDR3 has 15 amino acids. Germline loops: CDR1 SGHRS, CDR2 YFSETQ. CDR3 protein: CASSSDFTGKEKLFF. CDR3 coding DNA: TGCGCCAGCAGCTCGGATTTTACAGGGAAGGAAAAACTGTTTTTT. Variable domain in full (rest from reference TRBV5-1 and TRBJ1-4): KAGVTQTPRYLIKTRGQQVTLSCSPISGHRSVSWYQQTPGQGLQFLFEYFSETQRNKGNFPGRFSGRQFSNSRSEMNVSTLELGDSALYLCASSSDFTGKEKLFFGSGTQLSVL.

Note on this clonotype: One end of the junction varies from germline; a read error may be responsible. The chain carries TRBV7-2 and TRBJ2-3, with D perhaps matching TRBD2 (5 bases). The J call could be wrong; TRBJ2-5 is a better fit for the DNA end. The length of the CDR3 is 13 residues. Per the germline V gene, CDR1 is SGHTA and CDR2 is FQGNSA. The CDR3 nucleotides read TGTGCCAGCAGCTTAATGAGGGAAGAGATCCAGTACTTC. Translating gives CASSLMREEIQYF.

This clonotype has a count of ten or more. This sequence joins TRBV7-2 and TRBJ2-3; 7 bases agree with TRBD2. The CDR3 is 15 residues long. Germline CDR1 reads SGHTA; CDR2 reads FQGNSA. The V gene end was trimmed by 2 bases and the J gene end by 2 bases; junction bases not matched to a gene: 4. The CDR3 loop is CASSLSGGDTDTQYF. CDR3 sequence (DNA): TGTGCCAGCAGCTTATCGGGAGGAGACACAGATACGCAGTATTTT.

This clonotype occurred many times. The chain links TRBV24-1 to TRBJ1-5; D gene unclear. Germline V gene lookup returns CDR1 KGHDR and CDR2 SFDVKD. V lost 5 bases and J 4 bases, leaving 11 bases between the germline ends. This CDR3 spans 14 amino acids. For the CDR3, the DNA is TGTGCCACCAGTGTGGCAGGAGGGAATCAGCCCCAGCATTTT. This gives the protein CATSVAGGNQPQHF.

There are a few counts of this clonotype. J is TRBJ2-2 and V is TRBV6-2 or TRBV6-3, with 15 bases lining up with TRBD2. CDR1 is MNHEY and CDR2 is SVGEGT in the germline V gene. Trimming cost V 4 bases and J 4 bases; bases outside gene matches: 4. CDR3 size: 17 residues. CDR3 protein: CASSSGTSGGSTGELFF. Here the CDR3 DNA reads TGTGCCAGCAGTTCTGGGACTAGCGGGGGGAGCACCGGGGAGCTGTTTTTT.

The J gene is TRBJ1-2, the V gene TRBV24-1; maybe TRBD1 (6 bases). Germline V gives CDR1 KGHDR, CDR2 SFDVKD. V was trimmed by 9 bases and J by 4 bases, leaving 11 bases between them. CDR3 length equals 12 residues. The chain's CDR3 is CATSRDTYGYTF. The CDR3 bases are TGTGCCACCTCCCGGGACACCTATGGCTACACCTTC.

In this sample, this clonotype turned up many times. The V and J genes are TRBV11-2 and TRBJ2-1; 9 positions agree with TRBD2. The J segment lost 0 bases and the V segment lost 2 bases, leaving 8 bases of the junction unmatched. This CDR3 has 18 amino acids. The germline CDR1 and CDR2 sequences are SGHAT and FQNNGV. CDR3 in DNA: TGTGCCAGCAGCTTATTAGCGGGAGAGCGCGACTCCTACAATGAGCAGTTCTTC. Protein product: CASSLLAGERDSYNEQFF.

In its sample, this clonotype was seen many times. The chain is built from TRBV5-1 and TRBJ2-1, with a weak D call TRBD2 (6 bases). This CDR3 has 16 residues. The germline gives CDR1 SGHRS, CDR2 YFSETQ. The germline V and J ends were trimmed by 3 bases and 0 bases, with 13 bases remaining between them. CDR3 bases: TGCGCCAGCAGCTCGGTGAGCGGGCTCTCCTACAATGAGCAGTTCTTC. It specifies CASSSVSGLSYNEQFF.

This clonotype was observed many times. V and J are TRBV7-3 and TRBJ2-2; no firm D call. CDR1 is SGHTA, CDR2 FQGTGA, per germline. Deletions cut 5 bases from V and 1 base from J, with 11 bases between. The CDR3 has 15 residues. The CDR3 here is CASSPEHENTGELFF. CDR3 sequence (DNA): TGTGCCAGCAGCCCTGAGCACGAGAACACCGGGGAGCTGTTTTTT. The full variable domain, in which reference TRBV7-3 and TRBJ2-2 provide the parts outside the CDR3, is GAGVSQTPSNKVTEKGKYVELRCDPISGHTALYWYRQSLGQGPEFLIYFQGTGAADDSGLPNDRFFAVRPEGSVSTLKIQRTERGDSAVYLCASSPEHENTGELFFGEGSRLTVL.

This clonotype was seen only a few times. The V and J genes are TRBV5-6 and TRBJ2-4; 7 bases align to TRBD2. Germline V gene data show CDR1 as SGHDT and CDR2 as YYEEEE. The CDR3 spans 14 residues. Trimming removed 0 bases from V and 4 bases from J; junction bases left unmatched: 1. The CDR3 loop reads CASSLGGGKNIQYF. DNA of the CDR3: TGTGCCAGCAGCTTGGGGGGGGGGAAAAACATTCAGTACTTC.